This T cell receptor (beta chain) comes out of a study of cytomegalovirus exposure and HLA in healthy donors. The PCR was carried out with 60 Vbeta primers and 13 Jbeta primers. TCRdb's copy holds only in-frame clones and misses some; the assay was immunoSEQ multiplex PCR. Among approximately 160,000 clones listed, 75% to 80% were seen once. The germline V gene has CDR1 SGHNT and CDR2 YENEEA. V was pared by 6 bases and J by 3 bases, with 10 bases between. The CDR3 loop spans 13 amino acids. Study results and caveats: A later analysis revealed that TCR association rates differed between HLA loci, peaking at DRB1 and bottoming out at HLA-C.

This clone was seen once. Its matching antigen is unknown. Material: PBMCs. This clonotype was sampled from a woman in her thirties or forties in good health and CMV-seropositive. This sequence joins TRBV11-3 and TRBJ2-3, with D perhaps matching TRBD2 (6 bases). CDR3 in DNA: TGTGCCAGCAGAAAGGGAGGTACAGATACGCAGTATTTT. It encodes CASRKGGTDTQYF.